This T cell receptor (beta chain) comes out of a study of cytomegalovirus exposure and HLA in healthy donors. Whole-study findings and limits: A classifier reportedly called cytomegalovirus status with high sensitivity and specificity. Previously analyzed data showed that most TCR beta V segments were productive at a frequency of about 87% or about 30%. TCR beta chains associated with HLA were, in a later analysis, more clonally expanded than equally common others. When analyzed later, a missense DCLRE1C variant was found to be linked to TCR beta V- and J-gene trimming.

The PCR had 60 Vbeta and 13 Jbeta primers. Profiling relied on immunoSEQ multiplex PCR, and the TCRdb table lists in-frame clones only, not all of them. The data show some 41,000 clones, with 68% seen just once and roughly 3.9% held by the top ten. On this clone itself: The antigen remains undetermined.

Germline V gives CDR1 MDHEN, CDR2 SYDVKM. The CDR3 has 12 amino acids. The V end was cut by 7 bases, the J end by 4 bases, with 9 bases between. The specimen sequenced was PBMCs. This clonotype originated in a middle-aged man in good health and CMV-seronegative. This sequence joins TRBV28 and TRBJ2-3, with D perhaps TRBD1 (6 bases). In DNA form, the CDR3 reads TGTGCCAGCAAAGGGGGTTCAGATACGCAGTATTTT. This encodes CASKGGSDTQYF.